This T cell receptor (beta chain) emerged from a study of metastatic and nonmetastatic thyroid tumors. Patients underwent thyroid surgery, and none had received any treatment before it. The V end was cut by 6 bases, the J end by 13 bases, with 13 bases between. The germline CDR1 and CDR2 sequences are MGHDK and SYGVNS. The CDR3 runs to 11 residues. TCRdb reanalyzed the PCR reads via MiXCR. This table has 20,000 to 25,000 clones, around 11% appearing once. The receptor's source is a female donor with papillary thyroid cancer or a benign thyroid nodule (not recorded which). Some clones in this sample may be carry-over from other donors' samples. Input material: blood. J is TRBJ1-3 and V is TRBV25-1, with D perhaps matching TRBD1 (5 bases). CDR3 in DNA: TGTGCCAGCAGGTATGGGGGGACGATATATTTT. This codes for CASRYGGTIYF.